This T cell receptor (beta chain) was captured by sequencing in a study of T cell responses to AZD1222 COVID-19 vaccine. At the level of the study: Some second doses came at about 4 weeks and others at about 12 weeks; these were pooled. The study's findings and limits: Regions 160-218 and 743-854 dominated among vaccine-associated CD4 TCRs spanning spike. The study found Spike-specific TCR breadth and depth rose after two AZD1222 doses.

This clone was seen a single time. As yet, its antigen is unknown. Produced via immunoSEQ multiplex PCR; TCRdb's table is partial and in-frame only. This sample yields 150,000 or so clones, of which around 88% are seen a single time; over 13% belongs to the top ten. V lost 4 bases to trimming and J lost 2 bases, with 11 bases between them. CDR3 size: 14 residues. From germline, CDR1 is MDHEN and CDR2 SYDVKM. The V call is TRBV28, the J call TRBJ1-2; perhaps TRBD1 as D (6 bases). The source is an adult in good health. Specimen: peripheral blood, collected on day 0 of AZD1222 vaccination. The CDR3 nucleotides read TGTGCCAGCAGTTCTCAGGGGATCAACTATGGCTACACCTTC. It specifies CASSSQGINYGYTF.